This T cell receptor beta chain was identified in a study of T cell changes during pregnancy in multiple sclerosis. Assay used: immunoSEQ multiplex PCR; TCRdb lists only in-frame clones, some missing. The table shows some 93,000 clones, with 91% occurring only once. The source of this sequence is a female donor in good health, enrolled as a control in a pregnancy study. Sequenced here: peripheral blood, sampled after pregnancy.

CDR3 region: CASSLGDLANYGYTF. The CDR3 nucleotides are TGCGCCAGCAGCTTAGGGGACTTAGCTAACTATGGCTACACCTTC. The rearrangement joins TRBV5-1 to TRBJ1-2; the D gene is possibly TRBD1 (5 bases). V dropped 2 bases and J dropped 0 bases, with 11 bases sitting between them. CDR1 and CDR2 (germline): SGHRS, YFSETQ. The CDR3 has 15 residues.